This entry features one TCR beta chain sequence. Its antigen is currently unknown. These data originate in a study of cytomegalovirus exposure and HLA in healthy donors. Across the whole study: The approximately 130 validation repertoires and the approximately 700 first-cohort repertoires shared a platform, a later analysis reported.

Findings of the study overall: The authors listed roughly 150 TCR beta chains as cytomegalovirus-associated.

TCRdb's copy holds only in-frame clones and misses some; the assay was immunoSEQ multiplex PCR. The sample comprises about 140,000 clones, roughly four fifths of which are singletons, and 1.4% rests with the top ten. The sequenced sample was PBMCs. The sequence derives from a woman aged 25 to 39 in good health and CMV-seronegative.

CDR3 region: CASSPGGIQPQHF. DNA of the CDR3: TGTGCCAGCAGCCCAGGGGGCATTCAGCCCCAGCATTTT. The genes are TRBV7-2 and TRBJ1-5; 8 bases fit TRBD1. Losses at the gene ends were 5 bases for V and 6 bases for J; bases not matched to a gene: 3. The CDR3 covers 13 residues. Germline CDR1 SGHTA, CDR2 FQGNSA.